What follows are 14 T cell receptor beta chains derived from one specimen sequenced in a study of cytomegalovirus exposure and HLA in healthy donors. PCR primers comprised 60 Vbeta and 13 Jbeta primers. Sequencing was performed with immunoSEQ multiplex PCR; in TCRdb, only in-frame clones are kept and a portion is missing. The sample has approximately 140,000 clones; about three quarters are singletons. Sample: PBMCs. The receptor set was obtained from a man aged 35-49 years in good health and CMV-seropositive.

This chain connects TRBV28 to TRBJ1-4, with TRBD1 as a possible D gene (5 bases). Per the germline V gene, CDR1 is MDHEN and CDR2 is SYDVKM. CDR3 length: 16 amino acids. Between the trimmed V and J ends, which lost 2 bases and 0 bases, there was a span of 10 bases. DNA for the CDR3: TGTGCCAGCAGTTTACTGGGGACTGCAACTAATGAAAAACTGTTTTTT. The encoded protein is CASSLLGTATNEKLFF.

The rearrangement uses TRBV28 and TRBJ1-5, with D perhaps matching TRBD1 (5 bases). CDR1 is MDHEN, CDR2 SYDVKM, per germline. CDR3 length: 15 amino acids. Deletions cut 5 bases from V and 2 bases from J, with 13 bases between. CDR3 in amino acids: CASSLGGVRNQPQHF. The CDR3 coding sequence is TGTGCCAGCAGTCTGGGGGGAGTCCGCAATCAGCCCCAGCATTTT.

The chain recombines TRBV28 with TRBJ2-4; the match to TRBD1 covers 7 bases. Germline V gene lookup returns CDR1 MDHEN and CDR2 SYDVKM. The CDR3 runs to 19 residues. V shed 1 base, J shed 6 bases, and the junction held 18 bases outside the gene matches. The CDR3, as DNA: TGTGCCAGCAGTTTATTGATTGGGGGACAGCCCTCTTCACGAAACATTCAGTACTTC. Amino acid sequence: CASSLLIGGQPSSRNIQYF.

Turning to this clone: Other DNA sequences from this sample encode an identical CDR3 as well. The gene calls are TRBV5-1 and TRBJ2-1; weak D call: TRBD2 (5 bases). Germline lookup yields CDR1 SGHRS and CDR2 YFSETQ. The length of the CDR3 is 14 residues. The V and J ends lost 2 bases and 1 base respectively, with 7 bases between them. The CDR3 region has the DNA TGCGCCAGCAGCTTTTCGGGATCCTACAATGAGCAGTTCTTC. Residues: CASSFSGSYNEQFF.

This clone has at least ten counts. The rearrangement links TRBV4-1 to TRBJ2-2, with D perhaps TRBD1 (6 bases). Germline CDR1 MGHRA, CDR2 YSYEKL. The length of the CDR3 is 16 residues. Trimming pared 5 bases from V and 0 bases from J, leaving 13 bases between. The CDR3 is CASSTPGTSNTGELFF. The CDR3 coding sequence is TGCGCCAGCAGCACCCCCGGGACATCGAACACCGGGGAGCTGTTTTTT.

The CDR3, as DNA: TGTGCCAGCAGCTTAGCGACAGTAATGAACACTGAAGCTTTCTTT. Residues: CASSLATVMNTEAFF. V usage is TRBV7-6 and J usage is TRBJ1-1, with D perhaps TRBD1 (5 bases). The V end lost 0 bases, the J end lost 0 bases, and 8 bases lay between the germline ends. CDR1 is SGHVS, CDR2 FNYEAQ, per germline. The CDR3 is 15 residues long.

The chain recombines TRBV7-6 with TRBJ1-1; TRBD1 matches 11 bases. The V gene's germline CDR1 is SGHVS and CDR2 FNYEAQ. This CDR3 has 14 amino acids. V shed 3 bases and J 5 bases; nucleotides not matched to a gene: 2. The CDR3 region has the DNA TGTGCCAGCAGCTTGGACAGGGGGCATACTGAAGCTTTCTTT. Protein: CASSLDRGHTEAFF.

This chain connects TRBV14 to TRBJ2-7, with D uncertain. This CDR3 contains 15 residues. V lost 0 bases, J lost 2 bases, and 11 bases lay in between. The V gene's germline CDR1 is SGHDN and CDR2 FVKESK. In DNA, the CDR3 is TGTGCCAGCAGCCAAGACGAAGCCCTTCCCTACGAGCAGTACTTC. It is translated as CASSQDEALPYEQYF.

The CDR3 sequence: CASSGGTGGLYEQYF. CDR3 coding DNA: TGCGCCAGCAGCGGAGGGACAGGGGGCCTCTACGAGCAGTACTTC. The chain is built from TRBV5-1 and TRBJ2-7, with 12 bases aligning to TRBD1. The CDR3 is 15 amino acids. V lost 4 bases to trimming and J lost 3 bases; unmatched junction nucleotides: 5. The germline V gene has CDR1 SGHRS and CDR2 YFSETQ.

The V and J genes are TRBV5-1 and TRBJ2-5, with unresolved D. CDR1 and CDR2 (germline): SGHRS, YFSETQ. Trimming shortened V by 4 bases and J by 5 bases, and 12 bases separated the two germline ends. The CDR3 length is 13 residues. The CDR3 DNA is TGCGCCAGCAGCGTACAGCTCGGCGAGACCCAGTACTTC. Its protein product is CASSVQLGETQYF.

This sequence joins TRBV9 and TRBJ1-4; 9 bases are shared with TRBD1. CDR3 length: 15 amino acids. V gave up 1 base and J gave up 7 bases; unmatched junction bases: 5. Germline CDR1 and CDR2: SGDLS and YYNGEE. CDR3 region: CASSVTQGAREKLFF. CDR3 DNA sequence: TGTGCCAGCAGCGTAACACAGGGGGCCCGTGAAAAACTGTTTTTT.

The rearrangement links TRBV5-6 to TRBJ2-1; D is possibly TRBD1 (5 bases). V was pared by 4 bases and J by 10 bases, with 12 bases between. The CDR3 is 12 residues long. Germline V gives CDR1 SGHDT, CDR2 YYEEEE. As DNA, the CDR3 is TGTGCCAGCAGCCCCGACAGAGCCGAGCAGTTCTTC. Translating gives CASSPDRAEQFF.

This clone was counted between two and nine times. Written as DNA, the CDR3 is TGTGCCAGCAGCTCAACGAACACCGGGGAGCTGTTTTTT. It codes for CASSSTNTGELFF. The J gene is TRBJ2-2, the V gene TRBV11-2; D is uncertain. Trimming shortened V by 4 bases and J by 0 bases, and 3 bases separated the two germline ends. The germline V gene has CDR1 SGHAT and CDR2 FQNNGV. The length of the CDR3 is 13 residues.

The CDR3 sequence is CASSELRGLGREAFF. CDR3 coding DNA: TGTGCCAGCAGTGAACTTCGGGGCCTCGGGAGAGAAGCTTTCTTT. V and J are TRBV25-1 and TRBJ1-1, with a possible D match to TRBD1 (5 bases). Trimming shortened V by 2 bases and J by 8 bases, and 18 bases separated the two germline ends. Germline V lookup: CDR1 MGHDK, CDR2 SYGVNS. The CDR3 has 15 amino acids.